This passage covers 26 T cell receptor beta chains from one sample sequenced in a study of shared clonotypes between healthy human individuals. Sequenced by immunoSEQ multiplex PCR; TCRdb stores in-frame clones only, minus some. The data show 2,500,000 or so clones, with 93% seen just once and 0.35% to 0.45% held by the top ten. Sequenced: naive CD4+ T cells from PBMCs. Stated subset: CD45RA+ positively selected. The receptors here all came from a man aged 18 to 29 in good health. Some clones in this sample may be carry-over from other donors' samples.

A remark on this clone: Other DNA sequences of this sample code for an identical CDR3. The chain uses TRBV18 and TRBJ2-7; TRBD1 is a possible D gene (6 bases). This CDR3 is 13 amino acids long. The germline V gene has CDR1 KGHSH and CDR2 LQKENI. Deletions cut 2 bases from V and 2 bases from J, with 7 bases between. The CDR3 here is CASSPGTPYEQYF. The CDR3 nucleotides are TGTGCCAGCTCACCAGGGACACCCTACGAGCAGTACTTC.

The chain couples TRBV11-2 to TRBJ2-7, with D unresolved. The CDR3 contains 13 residues. Germline values: CDR1 SGHAT, CDR2 FQNNGV. The germline V and J ends were trimmed by 0 bases and 9 bases, with 12 bases remaining between them. The CDR3 sequence: CASSLDLVWGQYF. In DNA, the CDR3 is TGTGCCAGCAGCTTAGATCTCGTGTGGGGGCAGTACTTC.

Comment on this clone: Other DNA sequences in the sample encode the same CDR3. The chain carries TRBV7-9 and TRBJ2-4; a possible D gene is TRBD2 (6 bases). From germline, CDR1 is SEHNR and CDR2 FQNEAQ (reference sequence). The CDR3 is 14 residues long. The ends were cut back, 5 bases at V and 5 bases at J, with 13 bases in the middle. The CDR3 sequence is CASSPGGSENIQYF. For the CDR3, the DNA is TGTGCCAGCAGCCCTGGGGGGTCCGAAAACATTCAGTACTTC.

The rearrangement uses TRBV6-5 and TRBJ2-7; D is undetermined. CDR3 length equals 15 residues. Germline V lookup: CDR1 MNHEY, CDR2 SVGAGI. V was pared by 3 bases and J by 4 bases, with 16 bases between. The CDR3 loop reads CASSYSQTGVYEQYF. The CDR3 DNA reads TGTGCCAGCAGTTATAGCCAGACTGGGGTGTACGAGCAGTACTTC.

The chain carries TRBV7-2 and TRBJ2-7; TRBD1 matches at 12 bases. The CDR3 totals 16 residues. The V gene end was trimmed by 4 bases and the J gene end by 5 bases; junction bases not matched to a gene: 9. Germline V gene data show CDR1 as SGHTA and CDR2 as FQGNSA. The CDR3 region is CASSSGDRGRRDEQYF. In DNA form, the CDR3 reads TGTGCCAGCAGCTCGGGGGACAGGGGGCGGCGGGACGAGCAGTACTTC.

The rearrangement joins TRBV10-1 to TRBJ2-1, with 15 bases fitting TRBD2. The CDR3 is 18 residues long. Trimming took 10 bases from V and 8 from J; bases not matched to a gene: 18. Germline V lookup: CDR1 WNHNN, CDR2 SYGVQD (reference sequence). The CDR3 DNA reads TGCGCCACTACGTCCGGGACTAGCGGGAGGACTACCAGGGATGAGCAGTTCTTC. Its protein is CATTSGTSGRTTRDEQFF.

The genes are TRBV28 and TRBJ1-2; D unclear. The V gene lost 10 bases and the J gene lost 5 bases, with 20 bases spanning the gap. Germline CDR1 MDHEN, CDR2 SYDVKM. The CDR3 loop spans 14 amino acids. The CDR3 DNA follows: TGTGCCACCACAGTTGGGCGGGTCGGATATGGCTACACCTTC. It yields the protein CATTVGRVGYGYTF.

The chain joins TRBV7-7 to TRBJ2-5; a possible D gene is TRBD1 (6 bases). V lost 2 bases to trimming and J lost 2 bases, with 6 bases between them. Germline lookup yields CDR1 SSHAT and CDR2 FNYEAQ (reference sequence). The CDR3 is 13 amino acids. The CDR3 DNA is TGTGCCAGCAGCTTAAGGGGGCAAGAGACCCAGTACTTC. The encoded protein is CASSLRGQETQYF.

This clone was detected a few times. The rearrangement joins TRBV6-6 to TRBJ2-5; D is unclear. Germline assignment: CDR1 MNHNY and CDR2 SVGAGI (reference sequence). The germline V and J ends were trimmed by 2 bases and 1 base, with 2 bases remaining between them. The CDR3 has 12 residues. The CDR3 DNA is TGTGCCAGCAGTTACGTCCAAGAGACCCAGTACTTC. Translation gives CASSYVQETQYF.

On this clone itself: Other nucleotide sequences in the sample specify the same CDR3. V and J are TRBV18 and TRBJ1-2; D is unresolved. The CDR3 runs to 15 residues. The germline CDR1 and CDR2 sequences are KGHSH and LQKENI. The ends were cut back, 3 bases at V and 3 bases at J, with 14 bases in the middle. CDR3 bases: TGTGCCAGCTCACCGACCGGGCAGCCTGACTATGGCTACACCTTC. This codes for CASSPTGQPDYGYTF.

The chain is built from TRBV5-1 and TRBJ2-1, with TRBD2 identical over 13 bases. V dropped 4 bases and J dropped 1; count of bases not matched to a gene: 20. The germline CDR1 and CDR2 sequences are SGHRS and YFSETQ. The CDR3 extends over 22 amino acids. The CDR3 sequence: CASSPTLLTSGGYLSSYNEQFF. CDR3 nucleotide sequence: TGCGCCAGCAGCCCAACCCTCTTGACTAGCGGGGGGTACTTGTCATCCTACAATGAGCAGTTCTTC.

The chain has TRBV19 and TRBJ2-7; possibly TRBD1 for D (5 bases). The V end was cut by 3 bases, the J end by 6 bases, with 18 bases between. The CDR3 has 15 residues. Germline V gene sequence: CDR1 LNHDA, CDR2 SQIVND (reference sequence). The DNA for the CDR3 is TGTGCCAGTAGTATTACAGGAGACCCACTAAGCGAGCAGTACTTC. Amino acid sequence: CASSITGDPLSEQYF.

As for this clone: This CDR3 is also generated by other DNA sequences in the sample. This chain links TRBV9 with TRBJ2-5; a possible D gene is TRBD2 (5 bases). The CDR3 totals 14 residues. Germline CDR1 is SGDLS and CDR2 is YYNGEE. Trimming pared 4 bases from V and 1 base from J, leaving 11 bases between. The CDR3 DNA sequence: TGTGCCAGCAGCCCTCGGACTGGCCAAGAGACCCAGTACTTC. Amino acids: CASSPRTGQETQYF.

In its sample, this clone was seen once. Other DNA sequences of this sample code for an identical CDR3. This chain joins TRBV5-1 and TRBJ1-5; TRBD1 aligns across 7 bases. The length of the CDR3 is 14 residues. Germline CDR1 is SGHRS and CDR2 is YFSETQ. Trimming took 0 bases from V and 5 from J; bases not matched to a gene: 2. As DNA, the CDR3 is TGCGCCAGCAGCTTGGAAGGGGGCTATCAGCCCCAGCATTTT. Amino acid sequence: CASSLEGGYQPQHF.

The rearrangement links TRBV28 to TRBJ2-7; perhaps TRBD1 as D (6 bases). The germline V and J ends were trimmed by 6 bases and 2 bases, with 14 bases remaining between them. Germline V gene sequence: CDR1 MDHEN, CDR2 SYDVKM. This CDR3 comprises 14 residues. The CDR3 DNA follows: TGTGCCAGCAGCCCAACTGGACAGACCTACGAGCAGTACTTC. It encodes CASSPTGQTYEQYF.

This chain uses TRBV18 with TRBJ1-1, with D unclear. The length of the CDR3 is 14 residues. The germline V gene encodes CDR1 KGHSH and CDR2 LQKENI. Trimming removed 2 bases from V and 4 bases from J, with 11 bases in between. The CDR3 DNA sequence: TGTGCCAGCTCACCAGGACTGCCGGCCACTGAAGCTTTCTTT. It codes for CASSPGLPATEAFF.

The chain is built from TRBV29-1 and TRBJ2-5, with 9 bases fitting TRBD2. V shed 5 bases and J 1 base; nucleotides not matched to a gene: 8. The CDR3 runs 15 residues. CDR1 is SQVTM and CDR2 is ANQGSEA in the germline V gene. The CDR3 sequence is CSVSLAGKPQETQYF. The CDR3 nucleotides read TGCAGCGTTTCGCTAGCGGGAAAACCCCAAGAGACCCAGTACTTC.

In its sample, this clone was seen once. DNA of the CDR3: TGTGCCAGCAGTTACGCAGACAGGGGGAAGAGAAACACCATATATTTT. This translates into CASSYADRGKRNTIYF. The rearrangement uses TRBV6-6 and TRBJ1-3; TRBD1 matches at 9 bases. V dropped 2 bases and J dropped 5; count of bases not matched to a gene: 7. The CDR3 extends over 16 amino acids. The germline V gene encodes CDR1 MNHNY and CDR2 SVGAGI (reference sequence).

The chain couples TRBV19 to TRBJ2-7, with unresolved D. The germline gives CDR1 LNHDA, CDR2 SQIVND (reference sequence). The CDR3 has 14 residues. V dropped 1 base and J dropped 1 base, with 8 bases sitting between them. For the CDR3, the DNA is TGTGCCAGTAGTATAGTAGCAGGATCCTACGAGCAGTACTTC. Encoded protein: CASSIVAGSYEQYF.

CDR3 sequence reads: CASSFQGTGELFF. In DNA, the CDR3 is TGTGCCAGCTCATTTCAGGGAACCGGGGAGCTGTTTTTT. The V gene is TRBV18, the J gene TRBJ2-2; D is perhaps TRBD1 (5 bases). V dropped 5 bases and J dropped 5 bases, with 9 bases sitting between them. The CDR3 extends over 13 amino acids. Germline V gene sequence: CDR1 KGHSH, CDR2 LQKENI.

The chain couples TRBV5-1 to TRBJ2-2, with D possibly TRBD1 on 5 matching bases. This CDR3 region has 15 residues. Germline V gene sequence: CDR1 SGHRS, CDR2 YFSETQ. Trimming cost V 4 bases and J 1 base, with 11 bases left between them. CDR3 sequence reads: CASSRGDRNTGELFF. CDR3 nucleotide sequence: TGCGCCAGCAGCCGCGGCGACAGGAACACCGGGGAGCTGTTTTTT. The whole variable domain, filled in from reference TRBV5-1 and TRBJ2-2, reads KAGVTQTPRYLIKTRGQQVTLSCSPISGHRSVSWYQQTPGQGLQFLFEYFSETQRNKGNFPGRFSGRQFSNSRSEMNVSTLELGDSALYLCASSRGDRNTGELFFGEGSRLTVL.

This chain links TRBV6-5 with TRBJ2-5; no firm D call. CDR1 is MNHEY, CDR2 SVGAGI, per germline. The V end lost 0 bases, the J end lost 0 bases, and 8 bases lay between the germline ends. The CDR3 is 15 amino acids. DNA of the CDR3: TGTGCCAGCAGTTACTCGAACTTTGACCAAGAGACCCAGTACTTC. Translation gives CASSYSNFDQETQYF.

Remarks on this clone: The sample carries other DNA sequences with the same CDR3. This chain uses TRBV28 with TRBJ2-3, with 7 nucleotides matching TRBD1. The junction had 0 bases not matched to a gene; V was cut back by 3 bases and J by 0 bases. Per germline, CDR1 MDHEN and CDR2 SYDVKM. The CDR3 has 14 amino acids. The CDR3 sequence is CASSLTGSTDTQYF. In DNA, the CDR3 is TGTGCCAGCAGTTTGACAGGGAGCACAGATACGCAGTATTTT. The full variable domain, in which reference TRBV28 and TRBJ2-3 provide the parts outside the CDR3, is DVKVTQSSRYLVKRTGEKVFLECVQDMDHENMFWYRQDPGLGLRLIYFSYDVKMKEKGDIPEGYSVSREKKERFSLILESASTNQTSMYLCASSLTGSTDTQYFGPGTRLTVL.

The chain joins TRBV6-1 to TRBJ2-3; D may be TRBD1 or TRBD2 (5 bases each). V dropped 1 base and J dropped 0 bases, with 14 bases sitting between them. CDR1 is MNHNS, CDR2 SASEGT, per germline. This CDR3 has 17 residues. CDR3 in DNA: TGTGCCAGCAGTGAAGTCGGATGGGGCGGGAGCACAGATACGCAGTATTTT. Translated, it gives CASSEVGWGGSTDTQYF.

Remarks on this clone: In the same sample, other DNA sequences code for this CDR3. This chain connects TRBV2 to TRBJ1-2, with a possible D match to TRBD1 (5 bases). Germline V gene sequence: CDR1 SNHLY, CDR2 FYNNEI. The CDR3 runs to 13 residues. V gave up 9 bases and J gave up 0 bases, with 11 bases separating them. CDR3 in DNA: TGTGCCAGTTCACAGGACTCTAACTATGGCTACACCTTC. It yields the protein CASSQDSNYGYTF.

Concerning this clone: Other DNA sequences in the same sample also yield this CDR3. CDR3 sequence (DNA): TGTGCCAGCAGCTTAGGTTGGTCTGGGGCCAACGTCCTGACTTTC. Translation: CASSLGWSGANVLTF. V and J are TRBV7-2 and TRBJ2-6; D call uncertain. This CDR3 is built from 15 residues. Germline V gene sequence: CDR1 SGHTA, CDR2 FQGNSA. Trimming left V 1 base short and J 1 base short, with 5 bases between. Variable domain in full (rest from reference TRBV7-2 and TRBJ2-6): GAGVSQSPSNKVTEKGKDVELRCDPISGHTALYWYRQSLGQGLEFLIYFQGNSAPDKSGLPSDRFSAERTGGSVSTLTIQRTQQEDSAVYLCASSLGWSGANVLTFGAGSRLTVL.